These T cell receptor beta chains were read from a single sample in a study of human T cells and chemical hapten exposure. TCRdb reprocessed the RACE reads via MiXCR and lists one record per CDR3 protein. The data show roughly 50,000 distinct CDR3 sequences, approximately 9.9% seen once. This specimen was whole blood, taken in connection with sensitization to the hapten diphenylcyclopropenone (DPC). These receptor sequences come from a woman in her forties with alopecia areata. Some clones in this sample may be carry-over from other donors' samples. Both conserved end residues are part of each CDR3. Each record gives: J gene, D gene, V gene, clone size, CDR3 DNA, CDR3 protein. A D gene is named only where the DNA matches it firmly. Clone size is not always given. Where it is, it says once, few, many or a class for expanded clones.

TRBJ1-4	TRBD1	TRBV27	many	TGTGCCAGCAGTTCACAGGGGCTTCATGAAAAACTGTTTTTT	CASSSQGLHEKLFF
TRBJ2-2	TRBD2	TRBV10-3	many	TGTGCCATCAGTGACCGGCTAGCGGGAGTGAGCACCGGGGAGCTGTTTTTT	CAISDRLAGVSTGELFF
TRBJ1-1	TRBD1	TRBV30	few	TGTGCCTGGAACCGATCCCCAGGACAGGGAAACACTGAAGCTTTCTTT	CAWNRSPGQGNTEAFF
TRBJ2-3	TRBD2	TRBV10-3	NA	TGTGCCATCAGCAAGAGGTCTAGCGGGAGTACCACTAGCACAGATACGCAGTATTTT	CAISKRSSGSTTSTDTQYF
TRBJ2-1	TRBD2	TRBV4-3	many	TGCGCCAGCAGTTATGGACTAGCGGTCTACAATGAGCAGTTCTTC	CASSYGLAVYNEQFF
TRBJ1-1	NA	TRBV7-9	few	TGTGCCAGCAGCTTTGCAGAGCCCGAAGCTTTCTTT	CASSFAEPEAFF
TRBJ1-3	NA	TRBV7-6	few	TGTGCCAGCAGCCCCGACGGAACCTCTGGAAACACCATATATTTT	CASSPDGTSGNTIYF
TRBJ2-7	TRBD2	TRBV4-1	NA	TGCGCCAGCAGCCAAGACGACCCGGGAGGCTCCATGAGGGAGCAGTACTTC	CASSQDDPGGSMREQYF
TRBJ1-1	NA	TRBV20-1	many	TGCAGTGCTAGGCAGGCCTCCGGTGAAGCTTTCTTT	CSARQASGEAFF
TRBJ2-7	TRBD2	TRBV3-1	few	TGTGCCAGCAGCCAGGTAGCGGGAACCTACGAGCAGTACTTC	CASSQVAGTYEQYF
TRBJ2-3	NA	TRBV11-1	many	TGTGCCAGCAGCTTGGGGCCCGATACGCAGTATTTT	CASSLGPDTQYF
TRBJ1-6	NA	TRBV6-2/TRBV6-3	few	TGTGCCAGCAGACCCAGCGGCGGCCCCCAATCCCTCCACTTT	CASRPSGGPQSLHF
TRBJ2-7	TRBD1	TRBV10-3	NA	TGTGCCATCACCGGGGGACAGGGGGCTTACGAGCAGTACTTC	CAITGGQGAYEQYF
TRBJ1-6	NA	TRBV12-3/TRBV12-4	many	TGTGCCAGCAGTTTAGAGGGGAGACCCCTCCACTTT	CASSLEGRPLHF
TRBJ1-5	NA	TRBV7-9	many	TGTGCCAGCAGCTTTGGGGGCGTAGCACATTATCAGCCCCAGCATTTT	CASSFGGVAHYQPQHF
TRBJ2-3	NA	TRBV9	few	TGTGCCAGCAGCGGACAAATTTCAGATACGCAGTATTTT	CASSGQISDTQYF
TRBJ2-7	TRBD2	TRBV11-2	few	TGTGCCAGCACCAACTTCTTAAATGCGGGGGTGCAGTACTTC	CASTNFLNAGVQYF
TRBJ2-7	NA	TRBV3-1	many	TGTGCCAGCAGCCAAGAACCGGGACAAACGTACGAGCAGTACTTC	CASSQEPGQTYEQYF
TRBJ1-2	NA	TRBV30	few	TGTGCCTGGAGTGGTATTGGCTACACCTTC	CAWSGIGYTF
TRBJ2-3	TRBD1	TRBV11-2	NA	TGTGCCAGCCACAGGGGAACGACAGATACGCAGTATTTT	CASHRGTTDTQYF
TRBJ2-3	NA	TRBV7-9	NA	TGTGCCAGCGGGCAGACATTTAGCACAGATACGCAGTATTTT	CASGQTFSTDTQYF
TRBJ1-5	TRBD1	TRBV24-1	many	TGTGCCACCAGTAAGGGGGCGAGCAATCAGCCCCAGCATTTT	CATSKGASNQPQHF
TRBJ1-5	TRBD1	TRBV12-3/TRBV12-4	many	TGTGCCAGCAAGACAGGGGCTCAGCCCCAGCATTTT	CASKTGAQPQHF